This is a list of T cell receptor beta chains from one sample in a study of blood T cell repertoires in COVID-19. TCRdb's table, derived via immunoSEQ multiplex PCR, lists solely in-frame clones and lacks some. This table holds 150,000 to 200,000 clones, 86% found once. Sequenced: peripheral blood. These receptors all come from a woman of 80 years or more in a cohort sampled during active or convalescent COVID-19. CDR3s include the opening cysteine and the closing phenylalanine or tryptophan. A D gene is named only where the DNA matches it firmly. Rows give clone size only sometimes, using once, few, many, or a class for an expanded clone.

>TRBV6-5|NA|TRBJ2-1|14|TRBD1
CASSPGQALNEQFF
TGTGCCAGCAGCCCGGGACAGGCTTTGAATGAGCAGTTCTTC
>TRBV12-2|NA|TRBJ1-1|13|NA
CASRLDCRGGAFF
TGTGCAAGTCGCTTAGATTGCAGGGGTGGAGCTTTCTTT
>TRBV6-5|NA|TRBJ2-2|13|NA
CASTDSQTGELFF
TGTGCCAGCACGGACTCTCAGACCGGGGAGCTGTTTTTT
>TRBV4-1|NA|TRBJ1-6|18|NA
CASSQEPRPPSYNSPLHF
TGCGCCAGCAGCCAAGAGCCCAGGCCACCTTCCTATAATTCACCCCTCCACTTT
>TRBV6-5|few|TRBJ1-5|15|TRBD1
CASGDRSNSNQPQHF
TGTGCCAGCGGGGACAGGAGTAATAGCAATCAGCCCCAGCATTTT
>TRBV27|NA|TRBJ1-2|15|NA
CASVRTVRPSVGYTF
TGTGCCAGTGTACGTACTGTCCGTCCTTCGGTTGGCTACACCTTC
>TRBV27|NA|TRBJ1-2|15|NA
CATHQRGQRNYGYTF
TGTGCCACCCATCAAAGGGGACAACGTAACTATGGCTACACCTTC
>TRBV6-6|NA|TRBJ2-1|21|TRBD2
CASSPLTTSGGTRRSYNEQFF
TGTGCCAGCAGTCCCCTAACGACTAGCGGGGGGACCCGTAGAAGCTACAATGAGCAGTTCTTC
>TRBV28|NA|TRBJ1-3|13|NA
CASSLNYLGTIYF
TGTGCCAGCAGTTTAAACTATCTTGGCACCATATATTTT
>TRBV6-5|NA|TRBJ1-6|14|TRBD1
CASSPATGYSPLHF
TGTGCCAGCAGTCCCGCGACAGGGTATTCACCCCTCCACTTT
>TRBV19|many|TRBJ1-5|17|TRBD1
CASMPGQAYYSNQPQHF
TGTGCCAGTATGCCGGGACAGGCCTATTATAGCAATCAGCCCCAGCATTTT
>TRBV7-9|few|TRBJ2-3|14|NA
CASSFLVLTDTQYF
TGTGCCAGCAGCTTTCTAGTCCTCACAGATACGCAGTATTTT
>TRBV10-2|NA|TRBJ2-5|14|TRBD1
CASSRGLQGETQYF
TGCGCCAGCAGCAGGGGGCTACAAGGAGAGACCCAGTACTTC
>TRBV20-1|once|TRBJ1-6|15|NA
CSASSSLQGNSPLHF
TGCAGTGCTAGTAGTAGTTTACAGGGCAATTCACCCCTCCACTTT
>TRBV11-3|NA|TRBJ2-1|15|NA
CASSPPWDFSGEQFF
TGTGCCAGCAGCCCCCCCTGGGACTTCTCAGGCGAGCAGTTCTTC
>TRBV7-9|NA|TRBJ1-2|11|NA
CLTGPNYGYTF
TGTTTAACAGGCCCAAACTATGGCTACACCTTC
>TRBV28|NA|TRBJ1-5|14|TRBD1
CASSKDRGVQPQHF
TGTGCCAGCAGTAAGGACAGGGGAGTACAGCCCCAGCATTTT